Listed below are T cell receptor beta chains from one sample, sequenced in a study of blood T cell repertoires in COVID-19. Only in-frame clones appear in the TCRdb table, and some are missing; sequencing was by immunoSEQ multiplex PCR. The table includes fewer than 70,000 clones, roughly 80% detected once. The specimen was peripheral blood. Receptor source: a man between 50 and 59 years old with active COVID-19. The CDR3 runs from the conserved cysteine through the conserved F or W. A D gene is named only where the DNA matches it firmly. Clone size is shown for a subset of rows, as once, few, many or a class of expanded clone.

clone size,V gene,D gene,J gene,CDR3 protein,CDR3 DNA
-,TRBV2,-,TRBJ1-6,CASSDPARSYNSPLHF,TGTGCCAGCAGTGACCCCGCACGGAGCTATAATTCACCCCTCCACTTT
-,TRBV6-5,-,TRBJ2-1,CASSYSNRVGNEQFF,TGTGCCAGCAGTTACTCGAACAGGGTTGGCAATGAGCAGTTCTTC
few,TRBV28,TRBD1,TRBJ1-3,CASYLQGDGNTIYF,TGTGCCAGCTACTTACAGGGGGACGGAAACACCATATATTTT
once,TRBV24-1,TRBD1,TRBJ2-1,CATSDPDRGNNEQFF,TGTGCCACCAGTGACCCGGACAGGGGGAACAATGAGCAGTTCTTC
-,TRBV6-1,-,TRBJ1-2,CASSASSDPGASGGYTF,TGTGCCAGCAGTGCTTCAAGTGACCCAGGGGCGAGCGGTGGCTACACCTTC
-,TRBV9,TRBD2,TRBJ2-7,CASSVGGRGGEQYF,TGTGCCAGCAGCGTTGGGGGGAGGGGAGGCGAGCAGTACTTC
once,TRBV7-2,-,TRBJ1-6,CASSPRYRDSPLHF,TGTGCCAGCAGCCCACGGTACAGGGACTCACCCCTCCACTTT
-,TRBV5-1,-,TRBJ2-2,CASTPKNTGELFF,TGCGCCAGCACCCCCAAGAACACCGGGGAGCTGTTTTTT
-,TRBV7-6,TRBD1,TRBJ2-1,CASAPTGGAINEQFF,TGTGCCAGCGCCCCCACAGGGGGCGCTATCAATGAGCAGTTCTTC
-,TRBV19,-,TRBJ2-2,CASSIPLGLWNTGELFF,TGTGCCAGTAGTATCCCCTTGGGACTCTGGAACACCGGGGAGCTGTTTTTT
-,TRBV12-3/TRBV12-4,-,TRBJ1-2,CASSSRQLYGYTF,TGTGCCAGCAGTTCGAGACAGCTCTATGGCTACACCTTC
-,TRBV7-2,TRBD1,TRBJ2-7,CASSLGQGDSYEQYF,TGTGCCAGCAGCTTAGGACAGGGGGACTCCTACGAGCAGTACTTC
once,TRBV2,TRBD2,TRBJ2-1,CASTPWTSGSSEQFF,TGTGCCAGCACCCCATGGACTAGCGGGTCCAGTGAGCAGTTCTTC
-,TRBV6-5,-,TRBJ2-2,CASSLTNVQTGELFF,TGTGCCAGCAGTCTAACGAATGTCCAAACCGGGGAGCTGTTTTTT
-,TRBV6-2/TRBV6-3,-,TRBJ1-1,CASSYTQGMGPAFF,TGTGCCAGCAGTTACACACAGGGAATGGGTCCGGCTTTCTTT
few,TRBV5-1,-,TRBJ2-7,CASSSYQAAALAEQYF,TGCGCCAGCAGCTCTTATCAAGCGGCAGCTCTAGCCGAGCAGTACTTC
-,TRBV14,TRBD1,TRBJ2-2,CASSHPRGTGGTGELFF,TGTGCCAGCAGCCATCCCCGGGGGACAGGGGGCACCGGGGAGCTGTTTTTT
-,TRBV7-9,-,TRBJ1-3,CASSVQLPGRNTIYF,TGTGCCAGCAGCGTACAACTCCCTGGGCGAAACACCATATATTTT
once,TRBV6-2/TRBV6-3,-,TRBJ1-2,CASSYGPWREETF,TGTGCCAGCAGTTACGGGCCCTGGAGGGAAGAGACCTTC
-,TRBV6-5,-,TRBJ1-2,CASNPTARYGYTF,TGTGCCAGCAACCCGACAGCGCGCTATGGCTACACCTTC
-,TRBV7-2,-,TRBJ1-1,CASSSREGRNTEAFF,TGTGCCAGCAGCTCTAGGGAAGGGAGGAACACTGAAGCTTTCTTT
-,TRBV4-3,TRBD1,TRBJ1-2,CASSQAASPGGGNYGYTF,TGCGCCAGCAGCCAAGCCGCCTCTCCAGGGGGCGGTAACTATGGCTACACCTTC
-,TRBV19,-,TRBJ2-3,CASSIVGLGEIGTDTQYF,TGTGCCAGTAGTATAGTGGGACTGGGTGAAATCGGCACAGATACGCAGTATTTT
-,TRBV6-5,-,TRBJ1-1,CASIGGRGNTEAFF,TGTGCCAGCATCGGGGGTCGGGGGAACACTGAAGCTTTCTTT
once,TRBV19,-,TRBJ2-2,CASTTLSDTGELFF,TGTGCCAGTACTACACTATCGGACACCGGGGAGCTGTTTTTT
-,TRBV11-2,TRBD1,TRBJ2-7,CASSLVRGPEQYF,TGTGCCAGCAGCTTAGTTAGGGGGCCCGAGCAGTACTTC
-,TRBV25-1,TRBD2,TRBJ2-1,CTSGRGINEQFF,TGTACCAGCGGGAGGGGAATAAATGAGCAGTTCTTC
-,TRBV29-1,-,TRBJ1-1,CSVEVGTANTEAFF,TGCAGCGTTGAAGTTGGTACAGCCAACACTGAAGCTTTCTTT
-,TRBV4-1,-,TRBJ2-7,CASSQTTSLGTYEQYF,TGCGCCAGCAGCCAAACTACTAGTTTGGGGACCTACGAGCAGTACTTC
once,TRBV19,TRBD2,TRBJ2-2,CASSRTSGGYTGELFF,TGTGCCAGTAGTCGGACTAGCGGGGGGTACACCGGGGAGCTGTTTTTT
-,TRBV13,TRBD2,TRBJ2-2,CASSFTGGRSGELFF,TGTGCCAGCAGCTTTACGGGGGGGCGTTCCGGGGAGCTGTTTTTT
-,TRBV6-2/TRBV6-3,-,TRBJ2-3,CASTPDTTDTQYF,TGTGCCAGCACCCCTGACACCACAGATACGCAGTATTTT
-,TRBV27,-,TRBJ1-6,CASSLWSADSPLHF,TGTGCCAGCAGTTTATGGTCCGCGGATTCACCCCTCCACTTT
-,TRBV19,-,TRBJ1-2,CASSILHTGGHGYTF,TGTGCCAGTAGTATATTACATACCGGCGGTCACGGCTACACCTTC
-,TRBV5-1,-,TRBJ2-1,CASSPFGVENNEQFF,TGCGCCAGCAGCCCTTTCGGGGTAGAGAACAATGAGCAGTTCTTC
-,TRBV7-8,TRBD1,TRBJ2-3,CASSGAEGQGEADTQYF,TGTGCCAGCAGCGGGGCCGAGGGACAGGGGGAGGCAGATACGCAGTATTTT
-,TRBV6-5,-,TRBJ1-2,CASSYSTRVGYGYTF,TGTGCCAGCAGTTACTCGACCAGGGTGGGCTATGGCTACACCTTC
-,TRBV6-1,-,TRBJ2-5,CASSEAVLAGPQETQYF,TGTGCCAGCAGTGAAGCGGTACTCGCGGGGCCCCAAGAGACCCAGTACTTC
-,TRBV30,-,TRBJ2-7,CAWTPGGWDEQYF,TGTGCCTGGACCCCTGGGGGGTGGGACGAGCAGTACTTC
-,TRBV5-1,-,TRBJ1-1,CASSLIGGTEAFF,TGCGCCAGCAGCCTGATAGGGGGAACTGAAGCTTTCTTT
once,TRBV6-5,TRBD2,TRBJ2-3,CASSLTGPGGDTQYF,TGTGCCAGCAGTCTGACCGGGCCGGGGGGAGATACGCAGTATTTT
-,TRBV10-3,TRBD1,TRBJ1-1,CAISESLGRGVTEAFF,TGTGCCATCAGTGAGTCGTTGGGCAGGGGGGTAACTGAAGCTTTCTTT
-,TRBV6-5,TRBD1,TRBJ1-2,CASSYSYDRGGYGYTF,TGTGCCAGCAGTTACTCGTATGACAGGGGCGGCTATGGCTACACCTTC
-,TRBV18,-,TRBJ1-6,CASSDSANSPLHF,TGTGCCAGCTCAGACTCGGCTAATTCACCCCTCCACTTT
-,TRBV19,TRBD1,TRBJ1-5,CASTPTGGNQPQHF,TGTGCCAGTACCCCTACAGGGGGGAATCAGCCCCAGCATTTT
-,TRBV11-3,-,TRBJ2-2,CASSLSGRAGSGELFF,TGTGCCAGCAGCTTATCGGGCAGGGCGGGATCCGGGGAGCTGTTTTTT
-,TRBV2,TRBD2,TRBJ2-1,CASSGRGLSSYNEQFF,TGTGCCAGCAGCGGGAGGGGGTTGAGCTCCTACAATGAGCAGTTCTTC
-,TRBV11-2,-,TRBJ2-5,CASSSGVSETQYF,TGTGCCAGCAGTTCAGGGGTTTCGGAGACCCAGTACTTC
-,TRBV18,TRBD1,TRBJ1-1,CASSSDRGKAFF,TGTGCCAGCTCATCGGACAGGGGGAAAGCTTTCTTT
-,TRBV7-8,-,TRBJ1-2,CASSLAWGDPRGYTF,TGTGCCAGCAGCTTAGCGTGGGGAGACCCCAGAGGCTACACCTTC
-,TRBV12-3/TRBV12-4,TRBD2,TRBJ2-2,CASKTSAGGELFF,TGTGCCAGCAAAACTAGCGCGGGCGGGGAGCTGTTTTTT
-,TRBV4-2,TRBD1,TRBJ2-3,CASSHKPDRAVLDTQYF,TGTGCCAGCAGCCATAAACCGGACAGGGCGGTTTTGGATACGCAGTATTTT
-,TRBV5-4,-,TRBJ1-1,CASSLASRDTEAFF,TGTGCCAGCAGCTTGGCGAGTCGGGACACTGAAGCTTTCTTT
-,TRBV3-1/TRBV3-2,-,TRBJ1-6,CASSQVLQDSPLHF,TGTGCCAGCAGCCAAGTACTTCAAGATTCACCCCTCCACTTT
-,TRBV5-5,-,TRBJ2-7,CASSLAYEQYF,TGTGCCAGCAGCCTTGCCTACGAGCAGTACTTC